The 9 T cell receptor beta chains reported below all come from one sample, sequenced in a study of blood T cells in healthy people across ages. Then a second PCR, running about 7 to 11 cycles, was carried out with a sample-barcoded 5' primer and a J-beta primer mix. MiXCR was run by TCRdb on the 5' RACE reads, yielding one entry per CDR3 protein. Of 600,000 to 800,000 distinct CDR3 sequences in the sample, over 40% were seen once. What was sequenced was blood. The receptors here all came from a woman older than 75 in good health.

The chain carries TRBV12-3 or TRBV12-4 and TRBJ1-4; no clear D gene. The CDR3 is 12 amino acids. With 5 bases removed from V and 8 bases from J, the gap between germline ends came to 9 bases. The CDR3 spells CASSRRGEKLFF. The CDR3 DNA reads TGTGCCAGCAGTCGAAGAGGCGAAAAACTGTTTTTT.

This clonotype has just one count. This chain links TRBV7-9 with TRBJ2-3; D uncertain. Germline CDR1 is SEHNR and CDR2 is FQNEAQ (reference sequence). The ends were cut back, 3 bases at V and 1 base at J, with 11 bases in the middle. The CDR3 totals 15 residues. Here the CDR3 DNA reads TGTGCCAGCAGCTTTGGCAGCGTGTGCACAGATACGCAGTATTTT. Its translation: CASSFGSVCTDTQYF.

This clonotype occurred a few times. Since a much larger clone is just one base distant, this may be a read error. V usage is TRBV7-9 and J usage is TRBJ2-4, with 7 nucleotides matching TRBD1. TRBJ2-7 explains the end of the DNA better; the J call may be wrong. This CDR3 is built from 12 residues. The germline CDR1 and CDR2 sequences are SEHNR and FQNEAQ (reference sequence). CDR3: CASSSTGSEQYF. The CDR3 nucleotides read TGTGCCAGCAGCTCGACAGGGAGCGAGCAGTACTTC.

The chain employs TRBV20-1 and TRBJ2-1; 10 nucleotides match TRBD2. J was trimmed by 10 bases and V by 5 bases; bases with no gene match: 14. Germline loops: CDR1 DFQATT, CDR2 SNEGSKA (reference sequence). The CDR3 runs to 15 residues. The CDR3 spells CSARSASGRFGEQFF. The CDR3 nucleotides are TGCAGTGCTCGATCGGCTAGCGGGAGATTCGGCGAGCAGTTCTTC.

In the case of this clonotype: A much larger clone lies one base from this, so it may be a read error. This rearrangement joins TRBV27 to TRBJ2-3, with 12 bases lining up with TRBD2. Germline V gene sequence: CDR1 MNHEY, CDR2 SMNVEV (reference sequence). The CDR3 runs to 14 residues. As DNA, the CDR3 is TGTACCAGCAGTGGGACTAGCGGGACAGATACGCAGTATTTT. It specifies CTSSGTSGTDTQYF.

The chain links TRBV10-3 to TRBJ2-1; a possible D gene is TRBD1 (7 bases). Per germline, CDR1 ENHRY and CDR2 SYGVKD. This CDR3 spans 13 amino acids. Trimming removed 4 bases at V and 9 bases at J, with 13 bases between. The CDR3 protein is CAISAPGGPEQFF. The CDR3 DNA reads as TGTGCCATCAGTGCGCCAGGGGGGCCTGAGCAGTTCTTC.

This chain joins TRBV7-2 and TRBJ2-2; 8 nucleotides match TRBD2. The germline V gene encodes CDR1 SGHTA and CDR2 FQGNSA. The CDR3 loop spans 14 amino acids. The V segment lost 0 bases and the J segment 6 bases; nucleotides outside the gene matches: 0. The DNA of the CDR3 is TGTGCCAGCAGCTTAGCCGGGGGGGCCGGGGAGCTGTTTTTT. It yields the protein CASSLAGGAGELFF.

Comment on this clonotype: Compared with germline, one end of the junction differs, possibly owing to a read error. The V gene is TRBV7-2, the J gene TRBJ1-5; 10 bases line up with TRBD1. In germline, CDR1 is SGHTA, CDR2 FQGNSA. CDR3 length equals 19 residues. The CDR3, as DNA: TGTGCCAGCAGCTTAACATCGACAGGGGGCGCCTATAGCAATCAGCCCCGGCATTTT. It yields the protein CASSLTSTGGAYSNQPRHF.

V gene TRBV12-3 or TRBV12-4 combines with J gene TRBJ1-2, with D unclear. There are 12 residues in the CDR3. The V gene lost 3 bases and the J gene lost 7 bases, with 9 bases spanning the gap. CDR3 sequence reads: CASSFLGSGYTF. The CDR3 DNA reads as TGTGCCAGCAGTTTTTTGGGGAGTGGCTACACCTTC.